A selection of T cell receptor beta chains follows, all from one sample in a study of liver allograft versus peripheral blood T cells. MiXCR, applied by TCRdb to the reads, yields one record per CDR3 protein. The data contain several thousand distinct CDR3 sequences, 15% of them seen just once; the ten biggest clones take up around 3.2%. These receptors all come from a human patient who had a liver transplant. Some T cells may be the graft donor's. Each CDR3 is given with its conserved first and last residue. D genes are given only for firm matches. The size of a clone is reported for some rows only, either as once, few or many, or as a class for expanded clones.

V gene	J gene	clone size	D gene	CDR3 protein	CDR3 DNA
TRBV30	TRBJ2-2	medium-sized	NA	CAWSVQGGTGELFF	TGTGCCTGGAGTGTACAAGGGGGCACCGGGGAGCTGTTTTTT
TRBV15	TRBJ1-5	many	NA	CATSRGQSNQPQHF	TGTGCCACCAGCAGAGGACAGAGCAATCAGCCCCAGCATTTT
TRBV24-1	TRBJ1-1	medium-sized	NA	CATQQGTEAFF	TGTGCCACCCAACAGGGAACTGAAGCTTTCTTT
TRBV30	TRBJ1-4	medium-sized	NA	CAWSGDKYEKLFF	TGTGCCTGGAGTGGGGACAAGTATGAAAAACTGTTTTTT
TRBV5-4	TRBJ2-7	NA	TRBD2	CASSLVSGGEQYF	TGTGCCAGCAGCCTGGTGTCGGGGGGCGAGCAGTACTTC
TRBV6-2/TRBV6-3	TRBJ2-5	medium-sized	TRBD2	CASSYSKAGARETQYF	TGTGCCAGCAGTTACTCAAAAGCGGGGGCGAGGGAGACCCAGTACTTC
TRBV30	TRBJ2-1	medium-sized	NA	CASDEGSYNEQFF	TGTGCCAGCGACGAAGGCTCCTACAATGAGCAGTTCTTC
TRBV29-1	TRBJ2-6	medium-sized	NA	CSVEDRGVAGANVLTF	TGCAGCGTTGAAGATAGGGGGGTAGCTGGGGCCAACGTCCTGACTTTC
TRBV30	TRBJ1-4	few	TRBD1	CAWTLRTGNEKLFF	TGTGCCTGGACCCTCCGGACAGGGAATGAAAAACTGTTTTTT
TRBV12-3/TRBV12-4	TRBJ2-7	NA	NA	CASSLLAGEQYF	TGTGCCAGCAGCCTACTAGCAGGCGAGCAGTACTTC
TRBV30	TRBJ2-7	NA	TRBD1	CAWSFGTGYEQYF	TGTGCCTGGAGTTTTGGGACAGGCTACGAGCAGTACTTC
TRBV30	TRBJ2-7	NA	NA	CAGNRGTTYEQYF	TGTGCCGGGAACCGGGGAACAACCTACGAGCAGTACTTC
TRBV19	TRBJ2-1	medium-sized	TRBD1	CASSMGQSSYNEQFF	TGTGCCAGTAGTATGGGACAGAGCTCCTACAATGAGCAGTTCTTC
TRBV6-2/TRBV6-3	TRBJ1-4	medium-sized	NA	CASSLPGGGREKLFF	TGTGCCAGCAGTCTGCCCGGAGGAGGGAGGGAAAAACTGTTTTTT
TRBV27	TRBJ1-5	many	NA	CASSSEGPRGNQPQHF	TGTGCCAGCAGTTCCGAGGGCCCGAGGGGCAATCAGCCCCAGCATTTT
TRBV20-1	TRBJ2-1	many	TRBD2	CSAMTSSLGEQFF	TGCAGTGCTATGACTAGCTCCCTCGGGGAGCAGTTCTTC
TRBV18	TRBJ2-5	medium-sized	NA	CASSPHTRRDGTQYF	TGTGCCAGCTCACCACACACAAGGAGGGACGGGACCCAGTACTTC
TRBV20-1	TRBJ1-1	few	NA	CSARKGNTEAFF	TGCAGTGCTAGAAAGGGGAACACTGAAGCTTTCTTT
TRBV28	TRBJ2-1	medium-sized	TRBD2	CASIRSGSSYNEQFF	TGTGCCAGCATAAGGAGCGGGAGCTCCTACAATGAGCAGTTCTTC
TRBV20-1	TRBJ2-1	NA	NA	CSARDRRSGYNEQFF	TGCAGTGCTAGAGATCGGCGTAGCGGTTACAATGAGCAGTTCTTC
TRBV19	TRBJ1-2	medium-sized	NA	CASSYRANSYGYTF	TGTGCCAGTAGTTACCGGGCGAATAGCTATGGCTACACCTTC
TRBV20-1	TRBJ2-5	few	NA	CSARKRETQYF	TGCAGTGCTAGAAAACGGGAGACCCAGTACTTC
TRBV12-5	TRBJ2-6	few	TRBD1	CASGLMTGVSLSGANVLTF	TGTGCTAGTGGTTTGATGACAGGGGTCTCCCTCTCTGGGGCCAACGTCCTGACTTTC
TRBV24-1	TRBJ2-1	medium-sized	NA	CATSERGASYNEQFF	TGTGCCACCAGTGAGAGGGGGGCCTCCTACAATGAGCAGTTCTTC
TRBV7-9	TRBJ1-3	few	NA	CASSLAGSSGNTIYF	TGTGCCAGCAGCTTAGCAGGGAGCTCTGGAAACACCATATATTTT
TRBV6-2/TRBV6-3	TRBJ2-7	medium-sized	NA	CASSSLRVASYEQYF	TGTGCCAGCAGTTCCCTTAGGGTGGCCTCCTACGAGCAGTACTTC
TRBV30	TRBJ2-5	few	NA	CAWSVGAIRRSETQYF	TGTGCCTGGAGTGTGGGAGCGATACGGCGTAGTGAGACCCAGTACTTC
TRBV20-1	TRBJ2-1	many	NA	CSAPGRLHEQFF	TGCAGTGCCCCTGGGAGGCTCCATGAGCAGTTCTTC
TRBV29-1	TRBJ2-1	medium-sized	NA	CSVVLPGHLDNEQFF	TGCAGCGTAGTACTCCCGGGACACCTCGACAATGAGCAGTTCTTC
TRBV19	TRBJ2-2	medium-sized	TRBD2	CASTPGLAGGTGELFF	TGTGCCAGTACCCCAGGGCTAGCGGGAGGCACCGGGGAGCTGTTTTTT
TRBV28	TRBJ1-2	many	NA	CASSLRVGYTF	TGTGCCAGCAGCCTCAGGGTAGGCTACACCTTC
TRBV20-1	TRBJ2-1	few	TRBD2	CSARIAGGTRDEQFF	TGCAGTGCTAGAATAGCGGGGGGGACTAGGGATGAGCAGTTCTTC